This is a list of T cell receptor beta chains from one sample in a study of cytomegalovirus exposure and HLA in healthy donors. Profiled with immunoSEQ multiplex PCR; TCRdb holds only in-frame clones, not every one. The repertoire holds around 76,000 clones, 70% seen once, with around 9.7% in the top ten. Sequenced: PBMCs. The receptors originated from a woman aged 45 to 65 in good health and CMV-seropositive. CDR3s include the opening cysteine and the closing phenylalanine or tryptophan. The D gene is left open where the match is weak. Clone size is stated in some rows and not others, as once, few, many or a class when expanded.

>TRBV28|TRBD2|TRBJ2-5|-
TGTGCCAGCAGGTCCATAGGCGCTCGGGAGGGCCGGACCCAGTACTTC
CASRSIGAREGRTQYF
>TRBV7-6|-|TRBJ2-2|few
TGTGCCAGCAGCTATTACAAAGCGAACACCGGGGAGCTGTTTTTT
CASSYYKANTGELFF
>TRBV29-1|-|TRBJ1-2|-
TGCAGCGTTGTAGGGAGAGGGCGTAACTATGGCTACACCTTC
CSVVGRGRNYGYTF
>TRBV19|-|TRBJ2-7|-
TGTGCCAGTAGTGGCGGAGGCTCCTACGAGCAGTACTTC
CASSGGGSYEQYF
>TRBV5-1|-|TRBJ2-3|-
TGCGCCAGCAGCTTTTCTTCCTTTAGCACAGATACGCAGTATTTT
CASSFSSFSTDTQYF
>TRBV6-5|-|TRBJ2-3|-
TGTGCCAGCAGTCAATCACAGGCTGCAGATACGCAGTATTTT
CASSQSQAADTQYF
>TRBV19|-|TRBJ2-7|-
TGTGCCAGTAGTACCGACAGAGCCTACGAGCAGTACTTC
CASSTDRAYEQYF
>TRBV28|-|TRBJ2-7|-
TGTGCCAGCAGTCCAGGACAGTACAGAACCTACGAGCAGTACTTC
CASSPGQYRTYEQYF
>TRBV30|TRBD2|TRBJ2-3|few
TGTGCCTGGAGTGTCAATAGCGGGACGCAGTATTTT
CAWSVNSGTQYF
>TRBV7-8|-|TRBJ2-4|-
TGTGCCAGCAGCGTCGACAGTTTAGGCATTCAGTACTTC
CASSVDSLGIQYF
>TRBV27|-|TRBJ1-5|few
TGTGCCAGCAGATTACAGGGAGGGCCCCAGCATTTT
CASRLQGGPQHF
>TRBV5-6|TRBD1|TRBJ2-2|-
TGTGCCAGCAGGTGGGGTCCGGGACAGGGGGCTTACACCGGGGAGCTGTTTTTT
CASRWGPGQGAYTGELFF
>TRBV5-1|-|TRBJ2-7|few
TGCGCCAGCAGCTTGGAGGCTGCCCCGGGATACGAGCAGTACTTC
CASSLEAAPGYEQYF
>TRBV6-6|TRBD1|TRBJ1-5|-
TGTGCCAGCAGTCCGGGACAGCCTTCTCAGCCCCAGCATTTT
CASSPGQPSQPQHF
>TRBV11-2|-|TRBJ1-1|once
TGTGCCAGCAGCGTCAGGGTGAACACTGAAGCTTTCTTT
CASSVRVNTEAFF
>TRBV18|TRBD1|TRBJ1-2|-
TGTGCCAGCTCACCACGTAGACTTGACAGGGGTGGAGGCTACACCTTC
CASSPRRLDRGGGYTF
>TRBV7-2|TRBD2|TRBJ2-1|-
TGTGCCAGCAGTAATTCCGTGGGAGCGGGATGGAGTGAGCAGTTCTTC
CASSNSVGAGWSEQFF
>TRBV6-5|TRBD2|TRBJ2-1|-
TGTGCCAGCAAGGAGCGGGAATTCTACAATGAGCAGTTCTTC
CASKEREFYNEQFF
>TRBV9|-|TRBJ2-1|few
TGTGCCAGCAGCGTAGTCCGCAATGAGCAGTTCTTC
CASSVVRNEQFF
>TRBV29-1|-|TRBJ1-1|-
TGCAGCGTTGTGGGGGCGGTGGACACTGAAGCTTTCTTT
CSVVGAVDTEAFF
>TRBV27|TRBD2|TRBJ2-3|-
TGTGCCAGCAGTTTAGGGCGGGGGGTCACAGATACGCAGTATTTT
CASSLGRGVTDTQYF
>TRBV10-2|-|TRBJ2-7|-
TGCGCCAGCAGTGAGTCCCCTTTGGCGGGATTTTCCTACGAGCAGTACTTC
CASSESPLAGFSYEQYF
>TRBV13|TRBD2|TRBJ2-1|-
TGTGCCAGCAGCCCCCGTCGGCTAGCGGGTTACAATGAGCAGTTCTTC
CASSPRRLAGYNEQFF
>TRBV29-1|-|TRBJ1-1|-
TGCAGCGTTGAGGACACGGAAGAGGAAGCTTTCTTT
CSVEDTEEEAFF
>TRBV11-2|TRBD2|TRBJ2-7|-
TGTGCCAGCAGCGTATGGGACTACACCTACGAGCAGTACTTC
CASSVWDYTYEQYF
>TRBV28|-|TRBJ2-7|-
TGTGCCAGCAGTATCCTTGACAAGAAATACGAGCAGTACTTC
CASSILDKKYEQYF
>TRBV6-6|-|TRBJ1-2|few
TGTGCCAGCAGTATATCAGGGGAGAACTATGGCTACACCTTC
CASSISGENYGYTF
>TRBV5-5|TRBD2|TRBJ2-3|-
TGTGCCAGCAGCTTGGGGGGTCTAGCGGGAGCTTGGGGCCTCACAGATACGCAGTATTTT
CASSLGGLAGAWGLTDTQYF
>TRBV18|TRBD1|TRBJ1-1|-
TGTGCCAGCTCACCATCCTTTGGAGGGGGCGAAGCTTTCTTT
CASSPSFGGGEAFF